This TCR beta chain was captured in a study of shared clonotypes between healthy human individuals. Regarding the study as a whole: Among a few donors, approximately 5% of naive CD4 clonotypes were found in common.

Naivety among CD8 cells was defined by CD45RO negativity and positive CCR7 selection, thereby excluding terminally differentiated effector memory CD45RA+ cells. Clones were read by immunoSEQ multiplex PCR, and TCRdb kept only the in-frame ones, dropping some. The sample includes 1.5 million to 2.5 million clones, roughly 94% of them seen just once. On this clone itself: Antigen: not known.

The clonotype originates from a man younger than 35 in good health. Sequencing input: naive CD8+ T cells sorted from blood.

The CDR3 spells CASSQDNIRTASYQETQYF. CDR3 bases: TGTGCCAGCAGCCAAGATAACATCCGGACTGCTTCGTACCAAGAGACCCAGTACTTC. The chain recombines TRBV14 with TRBJ2-5; D possibly corresponds to TRBD2 (5 bases). The CDR3 covers 19 residues. CDR1 SGHDN and CDR2 FVKESK come from the germline V gene. With 0 bases removed from V and 0 bases from J, the gap between germline ends came to 20 bases. Drawing the rest from reference TRBV14 and TRBJ2-5, the complete variable domain is EAGVTQFPSHSVIEKGQTVTLRCDPISGHDNLYWYRRVMGKEIKFLLHFVKESKQDESGMPNNRFLAERTGGTYSTLKVQPAELEDSGVYFCASSQDNIRTASYQETQYFGPGTRLLVL.